The T cell receptor beta chain under discussion was sequenced for a study of T-cell memory formation after mild COVID-19. Study-level background: TCR clusters were mostly donor specific.

TCRdb recomputed calls from the 5' RACE reads with MiXCR, one row per CDR3 protein. Of approximately 170,000 distinct CDR3 sequences in the sample, 10% to 15% were seen once. Study findings and constraints: The study found balanced CD4/CD8 in clones contracting day 15 to 85 and a CD4+ lean in later expanders. Mostly located in CM and EM were contracting CD4+ clones, with contracting CD8+ clones located in EMRA.

The CDR3 contains 20 residues. CDR1 and CDR2 from the germline V gene are LGHNA and YNFKEQ. V gave up 1 base and J gave up 2 bases, with 25 bases separating them. This clonotype was observed a handful of times. The antigen is unknown. V usage is TRBV4-2 and J usage is TRBJ2-3; D remains ambiguous. The sequenced sample was PBMCs or a T cell subset sorted from them (not recorded which). The TCR was taken from a man between 18 and 29 years old who had mild COVID-19 (a few samples of this study predate the infection). Cell type and time point are not known. The CDR3 DNA is TGTGCCAGCAGCCAAGCCGGTTCCGAGTTGGCGCCACTCCTCACAGATACGCAGTATTTT. Protein product: CASSQAGSELAPLLTDTQYF.